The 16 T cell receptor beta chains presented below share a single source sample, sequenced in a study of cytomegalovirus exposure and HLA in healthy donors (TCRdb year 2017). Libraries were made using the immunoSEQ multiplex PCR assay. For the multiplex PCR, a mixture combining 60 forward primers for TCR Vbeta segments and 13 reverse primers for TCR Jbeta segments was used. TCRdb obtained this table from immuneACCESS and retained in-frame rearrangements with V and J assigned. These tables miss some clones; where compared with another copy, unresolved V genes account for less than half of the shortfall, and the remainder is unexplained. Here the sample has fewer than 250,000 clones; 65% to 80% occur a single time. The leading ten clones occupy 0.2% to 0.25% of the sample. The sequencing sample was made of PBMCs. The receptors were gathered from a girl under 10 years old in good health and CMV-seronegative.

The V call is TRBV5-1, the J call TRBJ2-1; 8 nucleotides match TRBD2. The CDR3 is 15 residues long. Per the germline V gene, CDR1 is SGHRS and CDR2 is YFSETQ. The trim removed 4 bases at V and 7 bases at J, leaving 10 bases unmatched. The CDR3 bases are TGCGCCAGCAGCGTATATAGCGGGGTGGAAAATGAGCAGTTCTTC. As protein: CASSVYSGVENEQFF. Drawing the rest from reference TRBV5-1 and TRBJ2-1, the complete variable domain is KAGVTQTPRYLIKTRGQQVTLSCSPISGHRSVSWYQQTPGQGLQFLFEYFSETQRNKGNFPGRFSGRQFSNSRSEMNVSTLELGDSALYLCASSVYSGVENEQFFGPGTRLTVL.

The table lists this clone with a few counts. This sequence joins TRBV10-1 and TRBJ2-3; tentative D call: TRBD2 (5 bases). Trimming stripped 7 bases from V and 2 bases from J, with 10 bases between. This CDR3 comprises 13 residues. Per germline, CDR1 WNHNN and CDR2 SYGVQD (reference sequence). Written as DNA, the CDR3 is TGCGCCAGCAACGGGATTACCACAGATACGCAGTATTTT. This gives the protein CASNGITTDTQYF.

The CDR3 protein is CSVVGGFSDGYTF. CDR3 coding DNA: TGCAGCGTTGTGGGGGGATTCTCCGATGGCTACACCTTC. The genes are TRBV29-1 and TRBJ1-2; possible D gene TRBD1, 5 bases. The CDR3 spans 13 residues. CDR1 and CDR2 from the germline V gene are SQVTM and ANQGSEA. Deletions cut 4 bases from V and 6 bases from J, with 15 bases between. The full variable domain, rest sourced from reference TRBV29-1 and TRBJ1-2, is SAVISQKPSRDICQRGTSLTIQCQVDSQVTMMFWYRQQPGQSLTLIATANQGSEATYESGFVIDKFPISRPNLTFSTLTVSNMSPEDSSIYLCSVVGGFSDGYTFGSGTRLTVV.

DNA for the CDR3: TGTGCCAGCAGTCCAAAACGGACTAGCGGATACAATGAGCAGTTCTTC. As protein: CASSPKRTSGYNEQFF. The chain recombines TRBV27 with TRBJ2-1; 10 nucleotides align to TRBD2. Trimming cost V 5 bases and J 4 bases; bases outside gene matches: 8. This CDR3 has 16 amino acids. Looked up from germline, CDR1 is MNHEY and CDR2 is SMNVEV (reference sequence).

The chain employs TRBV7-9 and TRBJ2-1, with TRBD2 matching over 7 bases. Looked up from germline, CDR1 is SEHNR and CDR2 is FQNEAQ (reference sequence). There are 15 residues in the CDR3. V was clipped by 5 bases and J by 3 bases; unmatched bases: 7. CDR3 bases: TGTGCCAGCAGCCCTCTAGCGGCTCGCTACAATGAGCAGTTCTTC. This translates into CASSPLAARYNEQFF.

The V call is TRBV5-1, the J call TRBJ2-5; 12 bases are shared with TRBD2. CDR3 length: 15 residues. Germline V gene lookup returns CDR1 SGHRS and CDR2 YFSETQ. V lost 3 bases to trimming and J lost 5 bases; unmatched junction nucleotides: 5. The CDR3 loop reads CASSSSGRAAETQYF. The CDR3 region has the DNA TGCGCCAGCAGCTCTAGCGGGAGGGCGGCTGAGACCCAGTACTTC.

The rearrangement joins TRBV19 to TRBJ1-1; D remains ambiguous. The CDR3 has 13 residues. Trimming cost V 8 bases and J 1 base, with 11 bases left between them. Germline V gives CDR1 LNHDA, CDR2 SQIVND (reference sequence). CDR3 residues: CASFTRGNTEAFF. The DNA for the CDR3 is TGTGCCAGTTTCACGCGGGGGAACACTGAAGCTTTCTTT.

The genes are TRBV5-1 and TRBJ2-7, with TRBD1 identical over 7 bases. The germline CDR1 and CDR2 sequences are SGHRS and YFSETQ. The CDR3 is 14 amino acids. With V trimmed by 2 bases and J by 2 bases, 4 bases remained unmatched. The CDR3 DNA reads TGCGCCAGCAGCTTAGGACAGGATACCTACGAGCAGTACTTC. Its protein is CASSLGQDTYEQYF. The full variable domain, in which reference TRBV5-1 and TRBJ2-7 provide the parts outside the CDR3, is KAGVTQTPRYLIKTRGQQVTLSCSPISGHRSVSWYQQTPGQGLQFLFEYFSETQRNKGNFPGRFSGRQFSNSRSEMNVSTLELGDSALYLCASSLGQDTYEQYFGPGTRLTVT.

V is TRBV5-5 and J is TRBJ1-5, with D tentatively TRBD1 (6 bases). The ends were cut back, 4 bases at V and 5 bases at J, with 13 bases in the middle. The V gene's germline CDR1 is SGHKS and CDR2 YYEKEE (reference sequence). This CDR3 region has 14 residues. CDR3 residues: CASSIRGLDQPQHF. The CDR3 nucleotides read TGTGCCAGCAGCATCAGGGGCCTGGATCAGCCCCAGCATTTT.

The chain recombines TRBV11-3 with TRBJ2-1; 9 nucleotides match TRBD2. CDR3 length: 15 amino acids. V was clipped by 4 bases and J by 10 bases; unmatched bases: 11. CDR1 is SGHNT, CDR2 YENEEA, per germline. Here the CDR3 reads CASSWGSGSPREQFF. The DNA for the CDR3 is TGTGCCAGCAGCTGGGGTAGCGGGAGTCCGCGAGAGCAGTTCTTC.

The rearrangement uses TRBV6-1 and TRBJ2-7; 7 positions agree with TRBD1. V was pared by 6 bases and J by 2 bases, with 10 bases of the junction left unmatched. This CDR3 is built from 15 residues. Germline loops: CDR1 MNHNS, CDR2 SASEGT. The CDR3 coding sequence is TGTGCCAGCAGCCAGGTCGGGACAGACACCTACGAGCAGTACTTC. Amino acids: CASSQVGTDTYEQYF.

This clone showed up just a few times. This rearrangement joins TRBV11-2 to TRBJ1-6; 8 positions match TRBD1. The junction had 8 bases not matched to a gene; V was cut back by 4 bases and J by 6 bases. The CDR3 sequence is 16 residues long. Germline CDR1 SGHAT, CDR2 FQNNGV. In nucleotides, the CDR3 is TGTGCCAGCAGCTCCAACAGGGGGGCACTTAATTCACCCCTCCACTTT. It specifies CASSSNRGALNSPLHF.

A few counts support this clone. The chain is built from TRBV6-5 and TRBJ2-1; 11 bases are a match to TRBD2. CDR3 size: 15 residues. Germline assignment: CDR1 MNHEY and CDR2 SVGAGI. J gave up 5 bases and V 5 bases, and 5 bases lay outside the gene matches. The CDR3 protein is CASSIAGGHHNEQFF. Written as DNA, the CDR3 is TGTGCCAGCAGTATAGCGGGAGGGCACCACAATGAGCAGTTCTTC.

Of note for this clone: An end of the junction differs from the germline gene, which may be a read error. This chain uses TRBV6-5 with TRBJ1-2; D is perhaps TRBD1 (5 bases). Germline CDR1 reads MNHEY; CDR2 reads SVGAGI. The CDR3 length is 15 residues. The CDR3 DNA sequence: TGTGCCAGCAGTTACGGCAGGGAGGGGAACTATGGCCACACCTTC. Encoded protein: CASSYGREGNYGHTF.

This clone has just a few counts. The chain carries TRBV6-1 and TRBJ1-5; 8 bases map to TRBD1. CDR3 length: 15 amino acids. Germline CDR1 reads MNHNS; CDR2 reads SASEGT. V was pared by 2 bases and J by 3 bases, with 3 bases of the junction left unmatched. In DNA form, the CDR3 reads TGTGCCAGCAGTGAACAGGACAGGGCCAATCAGCCCCAGCATTTT. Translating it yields CASSEQDRANQPQHF.

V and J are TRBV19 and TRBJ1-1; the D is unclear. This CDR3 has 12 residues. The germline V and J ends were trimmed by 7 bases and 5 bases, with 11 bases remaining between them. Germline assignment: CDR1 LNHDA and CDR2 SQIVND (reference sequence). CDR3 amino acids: CASTFSGTEAFF. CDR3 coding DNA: TGTGCCAGTACCTTCTCGGGGACTGAAGCTTTCTTT.